These 23 T cell receptor beta chains share one sample of origin, sequenced in a study of cytomegalovirus exposure and HLA in healthy donors. PCR was performed using 60 Vbeta and 13 Jbeta primers. Profiling relied on immunoSEQ multiplex PCR, and the TCRdb table lists in-frame clones only, not all of them. The profile covers 150,000 or so clones, with just under 80% appearing a single time and about 2.9% taken by the ten largest. The material sequenced was PBMCs. The receptors derive from a woman between 45 and 65 years old in good health and CMV-seropositive.

This clone was detected only a few times. The chain uses TRBV4-3 and TRBJ1-2; tentatively, D is TRBD1 (6 bases). Germline CDR1 LGHNA, CDR2 YSLEER. Between the trimmed V and J ends, which lost 4 bases and 6 bases, there was a span of 18 bases. This CDR3 is 15 amino acids long. CDR3 sequence: CASSLYSGDVNGYTF. The CDR3 DNA follows: TGCGCCAGCAGCCTGTACTCAGGGGACGTCAATGGCTACACCTTC.

Only one count was recorded for this clone. This sequence joins TRBV7-9 and TRBJ1-4, with TRBD1 matching 7 bases. From germline, CDR1 is SEHNR and CDR2 FQNEAQ (reference sequence). The V gene end was trimmed by 6 bases and the J gene end by 5 bases; junction bases not matched to a gene: 9. The CDR3 has 15 residues. CDR3 sequence: CASSPPAGGNEKLFF. CDR3 sequence (DNA): TGTGCCAGCAGTCCCCCGGCAGGGGGGAATGAAAAACTGTTTTTT.

The rearrangement links TRBV7-2 to TRBJ1-1; D is ambiguous. The CDR3 spans 15 residues. Germline V gives CDR1 SGHTA, CDR2 FQGNSA. Trimming left V 1 base short and J 3 bases short, with 12 bases between. The CDR3 protein is CASSLGVVEYTEAFF. The CDR3 nucleotides are TGTGCCAGCAGCTTAGGTGTGGTTGAGTACACTGAAGCTTTCTTT. The full variable domain, rest sourced from reference TRBV7-2 and TRBJ1-1, is GAGVSQSPSNKVTEKGKDVELRCDPISGHTALYWYRQSLGQGLEFLIYFQGNSAPDKSGLPSDRFSAERTGGSVSTLTIQRTQQEDSAVYLCASSLGVVEYTEAFFGQGTRLTVV.

V gene TRBV5-1 combines with J gene TRBJ2-2, with 12 bases that match TRBD2. This CDR3 is 16 amino acids long. The V segment lost 2 bases and the J segment 5 bases; nucleotides outside the gene matches: 4. Germline V gene sequence: CDR1 SGHRS, CDR2 YFSETQ. CDR3 in amino acids: CASSFLAGGETGELFF. CDR3 in DNA: TGCGCCAGCAGCTTTCTAGCGGGAGGGGAAACCGGGGAGCTGTTTTTT.

The CDR3 here is CASRAEGFSGNTIYF. The CDR3 nucleotides read TGTGCCAGCAGGGCTGAGGGCTTCTCTGGAAACACCATATATTTT. The chain combines TRBV2 with TRBJ1-3; the D is unclear. The CDR3 is 15 amino acids. The V gene's germline CDR1 is SNHLY and CDR2 FYNNEI. V lost 6 bases and J 0 bases, leaving 12 bases between the germline ends.

The chain recombines TRBV9 with TRBJ2-1; 9 bases line up with TRBD2. J lost 6 bases, V lost 0 bases, and 7 bases had no gene match. The CDR3 length is 16 residues. Germline CDR1 SGDLS, CDR2 YYNGEE. CDR3 amino acids: CASSVGVRGGANEQFF. The CDR3 coding sequence is TGTGCCAGCAGCGTAGGTGTGCGCGGGGGGGCCAATGAGCAGTTCTTC. Variable domain in full (rest from reference TRBV9 and TRBJ2-1): DSGVTQTPKHLITATGQRVTLRCSPRSGDLSVYWYQQSLDQGLQFLIQYYNGEERAKGNILERFSAQQFPDLHSELNLSSLELGDSALYFCASSVGVRGGANEQFFGPGTRLTVL.

This clone was seen a few times. The J gene is TRBJ1-2, the V gene TRBV6-6; 8 nucleotides line up with TRBD1. The CDR3 is 14 residues long. Germline trimming cut 6 bases from V and 5 bases from J; bases unmatched to any gene: 8. Germline V gene data show CDR1 as MNHNY and CDR2 as SVGAGI (reference sequence). The CDR3 DNA reads as TGTGCCAGCAGGACCGGACAGGGCTTATATGGCTACACCTTC. Residues: CASRTGQGLYGYTF.

V is TRBV28 and J is TRBJ2-1; a weak D match, TRBD1 (7 bases). Trimming stripped 7 bases from V and 7 bases from J, with 23 bases between. There are 16 residues in the CDR3. Germline assignment: CDR1 MDHEN and CDR2 SYDVKM. The CDR3 nucleotides read TGTGCCAGCACTAACGCGGGACAGCTACCTTTAAATGAGCAGTTCTTC. Its protein product is CASTNAGQLPLNEQFF.

CDR3 residues: CAWTHSSYSGNTIYF. CDR3 DNA sequence: TGTGCCTGGACTCACTCAAGTTACTCTGGAAACACCATATATTTT. The chain links TRBV30 to TRBJ1-3; D not certain. Per the germline V gene, CDR1 is GTSNPN and CDR2 is SVGIG (reference sequence). The CDR3 is made up of 15 amino acids. With 4 bases removed from V and 0 bases from J, the gap between germline ends came to 13 bases.

The chain recombines TRBV11-2 with TRBJ1-2, with 7 bases that match TRBD1. There are 13 residues in the CDR3. Looked up from germline, CDR1 is SGHAT and CDR2 is FQNNGV. V lost 2 bases and J lost 7; bases outside the gene matches: 4. CDR3 nucleotides: TGTGCCAGCAGCTTAATATCAGGGGGTGGCTACACCTTC. Its protein is CASSLISGGGYTF.

This clone came up a few times. The V call is TRBV11-3, the J call TRBJ2-2, with 15 bases fitting TRBD2. The CDR3 extends over 18 amino acids. Germline V CDR1 and CDR2: SGHNT, YENEEA. V trimming: 8 bases; J trimming: 3 bases; junction bases outside the gene matches: 10. This CDR3 reads CASGRGLAGGPDTGELFF. The CDR3 DNA reads as TGTGCCAGCGGGCGAGGACTAGCGGGAGGGCCGGACACCGGGGAGCTGTTTTTT.

The chain recombines TRBV28 with TRBJ1-2, with D possibly TRBD1 on 5 matching bases. The germline V and J ends were trimmed by 1 base and 4 bases, with 10 bases remaining between them. Germline V gene lookup returns CDR1 MDHEN and CDR2 SYDVKM. This CDR3 region has 14 residues. The CDR3: CASSLSRGVYGYTF. The CDR3 DNA follows: TGTGCCAGCAGTTTATCTAGGGGCGTCTATGGCTACACCTTC.

This clone was observed a single time. This chain uses TRBV9 with TRBJ2-5; possibly TRBD2 for D (6 bases). The V gene's germline CDR1 is SGDLS and CDR2 YYNGEE. V lost 0 bases, J lost 5 bases, and 11 bases lay in between. This CDR3 is built from 14 residues. CDR3 in DNA: TGTGCCAGCAGCGTAGCACTAGCCGCCGAGACCCAGTACTTC. Translation gives CASSVALAAETQYF.

This clone was counted a single time. The chain uses TRBV2 and TRBJ2-1; TRBD2 matches at 7 bases. Germline V gene data show CDR1 as SNHLY and CDR2 as FYNNEI. The CDR3 covers 13 residues. After removal of 6 bases from V and 4 bases from J, the junction contained 3 bases not matched to a gene. The chain's CDR3 is CASRGGEYNEQFF. Written as DNA, the CDR3 is TGTGCCAGCAGGGGGGGGGAATACAATGAGCAGTTCTTC.

The chain links TRBV5-6 to TRBJ2-7; D might be TRBD1 (5 bases). The V end was cut by 0 bases, the J end by 6 bases, with 7 bases between. Germline CDR1 and CDR2: SGHDT and YYEEEE. The CDR3 contains 12 residues. The CDR3 nucleotides are TGTGCCAGCAGCTTGGCAGGGCCCGAGCAGTACTTC. Its protein product is CASSLAGPEQYF.

The J gene is TRBJ2-1, the V gene TRBV7-8, with 8 bases aligning to TRBD1. The junction had 7 bases not matched to a gene; V was cut back by 5 bases and J by 7 bases. This CDR3 contains 14 residues. CDR1 is SGHVS and CDR2 is FQNEAQ in the germline V gene. The CDR3 sequence: CASSVGQGLNEQFF. In DNA form, the CDR3 reads TGTGCCAGCAGCGTCGGACAGGGATTAAATGAGCAGTTCTTC.

This clone was counted between two and nine times. The rearrangement uses TRBV7-2 and TRBJ1-1; D uncertain. The CDR3 is 13 amino acids. Germline values: CDR1 SGHTA, CDR2 FQGNSA. V dropped 5 bases and J dropped 0 bases, with 7 bases sitting between them. The CDR3 region is CASSPHMNTEAFF. CDR3 DNA: TGTGCCAGCAGCCCTCACATGAACACTGAAGCTTTCTTT.

This sequence joins TRBV6-1 and TRBJ2-1, with TRBD2 matching over 7 bases. The CDR3 sequence is 17 residues long. From germline, CDR1 is MNHNS and CDR2 SASEGT. J was trimmed by 7 bases and V by 2 bases; bases with no gene match: 14. CDR3 region: CASSEWPSGPVGNEQFF. CDR3 DNA sequence: TGTGCCAGCAGTGAATGGCCTAGCGGTCCTGTAGGGAATGAGCAGTTCTTC.

CDR3 loop: CASSIDWGVGGEPQHF. DNA of the CDR3: TGTGCCAGTAGTATAGATTGGGGCGTGGGGGGTGAGCCCCAGCATTTT. This chain links TRBV19 with TRBJ1-5; TRBD1 is a possible D gene (5 bases). Deletions cut 0 bases from V and 8 bases from J, with 17 bases between. This CDR3 comprises 16 residues. Germline assignment: CDR1 LNHDA and CDR2 SQIVND (reference sequence).

The chain joins TRBV7-9 to TRBJ1-1; 11 nucleotides match TRBD1. Trimming cost V 1 base and J 12 bases; bases outside gene matches: 13. The CDR3 consists of 16 residues. Per the germline V gene, CDR1 is SEHNR and CDR2 is FQNEAQ (reference sequence). The CDR3 nucleotides read TGTGCCAGCAGCTTAGGGAGGGACAGGGGGGCGTCGACGCCTTTCTTT. Protein: CASSLGRDRGASTPFF.

The DNA for the CDR3 is TGTGCCAGCAGCCCGAGCGAGGGGGAGCAGTACTTC. Its protein product is CASSPSEGEQYF. J is TRBJ2-5 and V is TRBV5-6; maybe TRBD1 (6 bases). From germline, CDR1 is SGHDT and CDR2 YYEEEE. The germline V and J ends were trimmed by 4 bases and 11 bases, with 15 bases remaining between them. The CDR3 totals 12 residues. The entire variable domain, with the rest obtained from reference TRBV5-6 and TRBJ2-5, is as follows: DAGVTQSPTHLIKTRGQQVTLRCSPKSGHDTVSWYQQALGQGPQFIFQYYEEEERQRGNFPDRFSGHQFPNYSSELNVNALLLGDSALYLCASSPSEGEQYFGPGTRLLVL.

The chain employs TRBV5-1 and TRBJ2-7; perhaps TRBD2 as D (6 bases). The CDR3 extends over 15 amino acids. CDR1 and CDR2 (germline): SGHRS, YFSETQ. Trimming cost V 4 bases and J 0 bases, with 14 bases left between them. In nucleotides, the CDR3 is TGCGCCAGCAGCCCCGACGGGAGCGGCTCCTACGAGCAGTACTTC. It translates to CASSPDGSGSYEQYF.

The genes are TRBV18 and TRBJ2-5, with TRBD2 as a possible D gene (6 bases). Germline lookup yields CDR1 KGHSH and CDR2 LQKENI. V dropped 3 bases and J dropped 5 bases, with 10 bases sitting between them. The CDR3 is made up of 13 amino acids. The CDR3 DNA reads TGTGCCAGCTCACCGGAGGGGAGGGAGACCCAGTACTTC. Encoded protein: CASSPEGRETQYF.